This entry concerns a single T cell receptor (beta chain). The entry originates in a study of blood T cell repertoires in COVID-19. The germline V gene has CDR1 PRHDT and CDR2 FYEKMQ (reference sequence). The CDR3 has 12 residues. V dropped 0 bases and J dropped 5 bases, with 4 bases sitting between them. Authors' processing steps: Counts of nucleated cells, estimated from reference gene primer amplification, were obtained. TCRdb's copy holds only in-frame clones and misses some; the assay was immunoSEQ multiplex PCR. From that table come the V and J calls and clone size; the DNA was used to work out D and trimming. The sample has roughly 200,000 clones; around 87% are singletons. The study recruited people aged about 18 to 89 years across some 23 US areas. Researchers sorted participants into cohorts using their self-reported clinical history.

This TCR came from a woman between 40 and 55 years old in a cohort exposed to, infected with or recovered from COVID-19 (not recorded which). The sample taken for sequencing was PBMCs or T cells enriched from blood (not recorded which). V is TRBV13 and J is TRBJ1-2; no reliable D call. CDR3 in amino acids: CASSLGAYGYTF. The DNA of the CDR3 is TGTGCCAGCAGCTTAGGAGCTTATGGCTACACCTTC.